These T cell receptor beta chains were read from a single sample in a study of identical twins. TCRdb called the 5' RACE reads again in MiXCR, with one record for every CDR3 protein. The sample comprises around 490,000 distinct CDR3 sequences, approximately 20% of which are singletons, and 0.4% to 0.6% rests with the top ten. These same data were also listed under a study on yellow fever vaccine responses in identical twins.

The source material was CD4+ T cells sorted from blood. The receptor set was obtained from a woman aged 18-29 years in good health. The CDR3 runs from the conserved cysteine through the conserved F or W. D genes are given only for firm matches. Size values are once, few and many counts, or a class for expanded clones, and some rows have none.

>TRBJ2-7|-|TRBV10-3|TRBD1
CAISGGTGAEEQYF
TGTGCCATCAGTGGGGGGACAGGGGCTGAGGAGCAGTACTTC
>TRBJ2-3|-|TRBV11-2|-
CASSLDRVETQYF
TGTGCCAGCAGCTTAGATCGGGTGGAGACGCAGTATTTT
>TRBJ1-5|few|TRBV12-3/TRBV12-4|-
CASSFGLVYQPQHF
TGTGCCAGCAGTTTTGGGCTGGTATATCAGCCCCAGCATTTT
>TRBJ1-1|-|TRBV12-3/TRBV12-4|-
CASRYRESTEAFF
TGTGCCAGCAGGTACAGGGAATCCACTGAAGCTTTCTTT
>TRBJ2-1|-|TRBV12-3/TRBV12-4|-
CASSLERGPSYNEQFF
TGTGCCAGCAGTTTAGAAAGGGGACCTTCATACAATGAGCAGTTCTTC
>TRBJ2-4|few|TRBV4-1|-
CASSPALTQGKNIQYF
TGCGCCAGCAGCCCCGCTTTAACCCAGGGGAAAAACATTCAGTACTTC
>TRBJ2-5|few|TRBV24-1|-
CATVHLETQYF
TGTGCCACCGTCCACCTGGAGACCCAGTACTTC
>TRBJ2-1|-|TRBV3-1|TRBD2
CASSPTSGRAWEQFF
TGTGCCAGCAGCCCGACTAGCGGGAGGGCCTGGGAGCAGTTCTTC
>TRBJ2-3|many|TRBV3-1|TRBD1
CASSRTGGGDTQYF
TGTGCCAGCAGCCGGACAGGGGGAGGAGATACGCAGTATTTT
>TRBJ2-2|-|TRBV4-1|TRBD2
CASSQFLAGAKNTGELFF
TGCGCCAGCAGCCAGTTCCTAGCGGGGGCTAAGAACACCGGGGAGCTGTTTTTT
>TRBJ2-7|few|TRBV6-1|TRBD2
CASRTSGSKSYEQYF
TGTGCCAGCAGAACTAGCGGGAGTAAATCCTACGAGCAGTACTTC
>TRBJ2-1|-|TRBV11-1|TRBD2
CASSFSGKPGTSGRRDEQFF
TGTGCCAGCAGCTTTTCAGGGAAACCCGGGACTAGCGGGAGAAGGGATGAGCAGTTCTTC
>TRBJ2-1|-|TRBV5-1|-
CASSLEGGVYNEQFF
TGCGCCAGCAGCTTGGAGGGCGGGGTGTACAATGAGCAGTTCTTC
>TRBJ2-7|-|TRBV9|TRBD1
CASSPTGTATSEQYF
TGTGCCAGCAGCCCAACCGGGACAGCGACCTCCGAGCAGTACTTC
>TRBJ1-2|-|TRBV12-3/TRBV12-4|-
CASKPAGMDYGYTF
TGTGCCAGCAAGCCCGCGGGTATGGACTATGGCTACACCTTC
>TRBJ1-2|few|TRBV5-1|-
CASSRDKINYGYTF
TGCGCCAGCAGTCGGGACAAAATTAACTATGGCTACACCTTC
>TRBJ1-5|few|TRBV24-1|TRBD1
CATSDSGGGSNQPQHF
TGTGCCACCAGTGATTCAGGGGGTGGTAGCAATCAGCCCCAGCATTTT
>TRBJ1-5|few|TRBV25-1|-
CASSEPQEYQPQHF
TGTGCCAGCAGTGAACCCCAGGAATATCAGCCCCAGCATTTT
>TRBJ1-5|few|TRBV5-5|-
CASSLGASNQPQHF
TGTGCCAGCAGCTTGGGGGCTAGCAATCAGCCCCAGCATTTT
>TRBJ1-5|few|TRBV12-3/TRBV12-4|TRBD1
CASTPGTDLSNQPQHF
TGTGCCAGCACTCCCGGGACAGACCTTAGCAATCAGCCCCAGCATTTT
>TRBJ1-1|-|TRBV18|-
CASSQRILNTEAFF
TGTGCCAGCTCACAACGGATTTTGAACACTGAAGCTTTCTTT
>TRBJ1-1|-|TRBV7-9|-
CASSLRKLDSLGTEAFF
TGTGCCAGCAGTTTGAGGAAATTGGACTCTTTGGGCACTGAAGCTTTCTTT
>TRBJ2-1|few|TRBV7-8|TRBD2
CASSYALAAGSYNEQFF
TGTGCCAGCAGCTATGCCCTAGCGGCCGGCTCCTACAATGAGCAGTTCTTC
>TRBJ2-2|-|TRBV10-1|-
CASPRGAPWNTGELFF
TGCGCCAGCCCAAGGGGGGCCCCCTGGAACACCGGGGAGCTGTTTTTT
>TRBJ1-5|many|TRBV5-1|TRBD1
CASSLEGQGGQPQHF
TGTGCCAGCAGCTTAGAGGGACAGGGAGGTCAGCCCCAGCATTTT
>TRBJ2-7|few|TRBV12-3/TRBV12-4|TRBD2
CASSLAGLAGGEQYF
TGTGCCAGCAGTTTAGCGGGACTAGCGGGAGGAGAGCAGTACTTC
>TRBJ2-1|few|TRBV2|TRBD2
CASRKDPGLARNEQFF
TGTGCCAGCCGAAAGGACCCCGGACTAGCGCGCAATGAGCAGTTCTTC
>TRBJ1-3|few|TRBV3-1|-
CASSQSTLASSGNTIYF
TGTGCCAGCAGCCAGTCAACCCTTGCGAGCTCTGGAAACACCATATATTTT
>TRBJ2-1|few|TRBV15|TRBD2
CATSPRTSGLNNEQFF
TGTGCCACCAGCCCTAGAACTAGCGGATTAAACAATGAGCAGTTCTTC
>TRBJ2-5|few|TRBV12-3/TRBV12-4|-
CASSSDSVQGETQYF
TGTGCCAGCAGTTCGGACTCGGTACAAGGGGAGACCCAGTACTTC
>TRBJ1-1|-|TRBV29-1|-
CSVEGAPFMNTEAFF
TGCAGCGTTGAAGGGGCCCCTTTTATGAACACTGAAGCTTTCTTT
>TRBJ2-6|few|TRBV4-2|TRBD1
CASSPEGQGASGANVLTF
TGTGCCAGCAGCCCTGAGGGACAGGGGGCCTCAGGGGCCAACGTCCTGACTTTC
>TRBJ2-6|few|TRBV10-3|-
CAISADPGGSLSSGANVLTF
TGTGCCATCAGTGCAGACCCTGGGGGCAGCCTAAGTTCTGGGGCCAACGTCCTGACTTTC
>TRBJ2-1|few|TRBV5-1|TRBD1
CASALGTGGIYEQFF
TGCGCCAGCGCACTTGGGACAGGGGGCATCTATGAGCAGTTCTTC
>TRBJ2-3|few|TRBV14|TRBD2
CASSHNGLAGGTDTQYF
TGTGCCAGCAGCCATAACGGACTAGCGGGAGGCACAGATACGCAGTATTTT
>TRBJ2-5|once|TRBV10-2|-
CASSESRLAETQYF
TGCGCCAGCAGTGAGTCGAGGCTGGCGGAGACCCAGTACTTC
>TRBJ2-1|few|TRBV10-3|TRBD2
CATQRDGLYNEQFF
TGTGCCACCCAGCGGGATGGTTTATACAATGAGCAGTTCTTC
>TRBJ2-5|-|TRBV2|-
CASSAGTGETQYF
TGTGCCAGCAGTGCCGGGACGGGTGAGACCCAGTACTTC
>TRBJ2-1|few|TRBV10-3|-
CAISATPDNEQFF
TGTGCCATCAGTGCAACACCCGACAATGAGCAGTTCTTC
>TRBJ2-1|-|TRBV12-3/TRBV12-4|-
CASSLKADYNEQFF
TGTGCCAGCAGTTTGAAGGCAGACTACAATGAGCAGTTCTTC
>TRBJ1-2|-|TRBV20-1|-
CSASSSGNYGYTF
TGCAGTGCTAGTAGTTCGGGGAACTATGGCTACACCTTC
>TRBJ2-7|-|TRBV11-3|-
CASSQTGQYSYEQYF
TGTGCCAGCAGCCAAACCGGGCAGTACTCCTACGAGCAGTACTTC
>TRBJ2-1|few|TRBV28|-
CASSLNLRGNEQFF
TGTGCCAGCAGTTTAAATCTCCGGGGCAATGAGCAGTTCTTC
>TRBJ1-1|few|TRBV12-3/TRBV12-4|-
CASQYQLRNTEAFF
TGTGCCAGCCAATACCAGCTTCGGAACACTGAAGCTTTCTTT
>TRBJ1-2|few|TRBV2|-
CASSASDLYGYTF
TGTGCCAGCAGCGCCTCGGACCTGTATGGCTACACCTTC
>TRBJ2-6|-|TRBV10-3|TRBD1
CAASRGQGASGANVLTF
TGTGCCGCCAGTCGGGGACAGGGGGCATCTGGGGCCAACGTCCTGACTTTC
>TRBJ2-7|few|TRBV6-1|-
CASSPAGGYYEQYF
TGTGCCAGCAGCCCGGCCGGGGGATACTACGAGCAGTACTTC
>TRBJ1-5|-|TRBV12-3/TRBV12-4|-
CASSFGSQPQHF
TGTGCCAGCAGTTTCGGTAGTCAGCCCCAGCATTTT
>TRBJ2-3|few|TRBV2|TRBD2
CASSVARGVTDTQYF
TGTGCCAGCAGTGTTGCGCGGGGGGTCACAGATACGCAGTATTTT
>TRBJ2-7|few|TRBV25-1|-
CASSGIRDAGIHEQYF
TGTGCCAGCAGTGGAATCCGGGACGCAGGAATCCACGAGCAGTACTTC
>TRBJ2-7|-|TRBV10-3|TRBD2
CAISESLGLSYEQYF
TGTGCCATCAGTGAGTCGTTGGGACTATCCTACGAGCAGTACTTC
>TRBJ2-1|few|TRBV28|-
CASSPQGQPGDEQFF
TGTGCCAGCAGTCCCCAGGGGCAACCAGGCGATGAGCAGTTCTTC
>TRBJ1-2|-|TRBV6-5|TRBD1
CASSSGQPYGYTF
TGTGCCAGCAGTTCGGGACAGCCCTATGGCTACACCTTC
>TRBJ2-5|few|TRBV29-1|TRBD1
CSVDDRGSRGTQYF
TGCAGCGTTGATGACAGGGGGTCGAGAGGGACCCAGTACTTC
>TRBJ2-1|few|TRBV18|TRBD2
CASSPPGSGSISYNEQFF
TGTGCCAGCTCACCACCGGGAAGCGGGAGTATTTCCTACAATGAGCAGTTCTTC
>TRBJ2-4|-|TRBV11-1|TRBD1
CASSPTWGGQGLAKNIQYF
TGTGCCAGCAGCCCGACTTGGGGAGGACAGGGATTAGCCAAAAACATTCAGTACTTC
>TRBJ2-1|few|TRBV4-1|TRBD2
CASSQDSRLAAFYNEQFF
TGCGCCAGCAGCCAAGATTCTCGACTAGCGGCCTTTTACAATGAGCAGTTCTTC
>TRBJ1-5|few|TRBV5-1|-
CASSPQPTGVNQPQHF
TGCGCCAGCAGCCCTCAACCGACAGGAGTGAATCAGCCCCAGCATTTT
>TRBJ2-1|-|TRBV18|TRBD2
CASSPVTSGSNEQFF
TGTGCCAGCTCACCAGTGACTAGCGGGAGCAATGAGCAGTTCTTC
>TRBJ2-7|-|TRBV28|TRBD1
CASRSGQIYEQYF
TGTGCCAGCAGGTCGGGACAGATCTACGAGCAGTACTTC